The source of this TCR beta chain is a study of Graves' ophthalmopathy and Graves' hyperthyroidism. In the study overall: Stable hyperthyroidism denotes an absence of ophthalmopathy throughout 18 months of follow-up. Notes on the study in general: The study's model predicted ophthalmopathy progression at 70.59% sensitivity and about 72% specificity. Most expanded clonotypes in thyroid above 0.001 frequency also showed up in blood.

Amplified material comprised TCR beta CDR3 regions derived from RNA transcripts. HTBI primers served in a first-round RT-PCR, which a second-round multiplex PCR followed. Each CDR3 protein is one row after TCRdb ran MiXCR on the multiplex PCR reads. Of more than 1,000,000 distinct CDR3 sequences listed, about 36% are singletons. V was shortened by 9 bases and J by 0 bases, with 12 bases between the two germline ends. This CDR3 spans 15 amino acids. Germline V gene sequence: CDR1 LNHDA, CDR2 SQIVND (reference sequence). Eligible hyperthyroidism cases comprised new diagnoses of under 2 months' duration in individuals aged 18 to 65. This clonotype was seen a few times. Its antigen is currently unknown.

Input material: peripheral blood or thyroid tissue (not recorded which). V and J are TRBV19 and TRBJ2-6; a possible D gene is TRBD2 (7 bases). The clonotype originates from an adult man with Graves' hyperthyroidism. The CDR3 DNA sequence: TGTGCCAGCGGGGGGCACGTCTCTGGGGCCAACGTCCTGACTTTC. Its translation: CASGGHVSGANVLTF.